One sample yielded the 2 T cell receptor beta chains listed below, sequenced in a study of cytomegalovirus exposure and HLA in healthy donors (dated by TCRdb to 2015 to 2018). Library preparation was by the immunoSEQ multiplex PCR assay. For the multiplex PCR, a mixture combining 60 forward primers for TCR Vbeta segments and 13 reverse primers for TCR Jbeta segments was used. TCRdb retrieved this table from immuneACCESS and kept in-frame rearrangements only. Not all clones are present; in checked studies, unresolved V genes account for under half, and no reason is known for the remainder. This sample is represented by over 130,000 clones; about 66% of them were singletons. 1.8% of the sample lies in the top ten. Sequencing was performed on PBMCs. These receptors were taken from a male donor in good health and CMV-seronegative.

In its sample, this clone was seen a few times. The chain recombines TRBV5-1 with TRBJ1-4; 11 nucleotides align to TRBD1. V trimming: 4 bases; J trimming: 7 bases; junction bases outside the gene matches: 3. Germline V gene data show CDR1 as SGHRS and CDR2 as YFSETQ. The CDR3 is 14 residues long. The CDR3 protein is CASSRTGGGEKLFF. Here the CDR3 DNA reads TGCGCCAGCAGCCGGACAGGGGGCGGTGAAAAACTGTTTTTT.

The CDR3 coding sequence is TGCGCCAGCAGCTTGGAGGGGGGAGGGACAGATACGCAGTATTTT. Protein: CASSLEGGGTDTQYF. This chain joins TRBV5-1 and TRBJ2-3; the D gene is possibly TRBD2 (7 bases). CDR1 SGHRS and CDR2 YFSETQ come from the germline V gene. This CDR3 is built from 15 residues. Between the trimmed V and J ends, which lost 0 bases and 3 bases, there was a span of 11 bases.